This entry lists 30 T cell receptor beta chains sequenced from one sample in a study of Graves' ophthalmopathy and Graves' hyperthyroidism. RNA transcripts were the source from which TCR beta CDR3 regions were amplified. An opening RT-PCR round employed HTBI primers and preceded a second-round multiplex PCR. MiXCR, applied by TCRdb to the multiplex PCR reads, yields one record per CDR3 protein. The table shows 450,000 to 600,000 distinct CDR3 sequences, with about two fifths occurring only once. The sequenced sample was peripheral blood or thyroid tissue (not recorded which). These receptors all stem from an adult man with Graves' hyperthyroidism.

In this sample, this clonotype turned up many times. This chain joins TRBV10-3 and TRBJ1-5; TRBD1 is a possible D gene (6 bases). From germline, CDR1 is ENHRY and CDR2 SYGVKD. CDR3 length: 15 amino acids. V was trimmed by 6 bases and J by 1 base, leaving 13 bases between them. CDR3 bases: TGTGCCATCAGGCCCGGGACATCGAGCAATCAGCCCCAGCATTTT. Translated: CAIRPGTSSNQPQHF.

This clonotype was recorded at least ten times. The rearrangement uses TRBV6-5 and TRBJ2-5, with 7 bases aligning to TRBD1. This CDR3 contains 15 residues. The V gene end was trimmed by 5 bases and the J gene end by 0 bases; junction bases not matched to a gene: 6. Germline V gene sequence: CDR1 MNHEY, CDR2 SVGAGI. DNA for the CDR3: TGTGCCAGCAGTGAGACAGGGCAGAACCAAGAGACCCAGTACTTC. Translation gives CASSETGQNQETQYF.

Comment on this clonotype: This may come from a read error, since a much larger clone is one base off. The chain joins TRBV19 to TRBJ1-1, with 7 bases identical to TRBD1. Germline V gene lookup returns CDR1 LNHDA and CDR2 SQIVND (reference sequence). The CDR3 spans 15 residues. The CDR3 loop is CASSIQGEWNTEALF. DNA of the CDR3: TGTGCCAGTAGTATCCAGGGGGAGTGGAACACTGAAGCTCTCTTT.

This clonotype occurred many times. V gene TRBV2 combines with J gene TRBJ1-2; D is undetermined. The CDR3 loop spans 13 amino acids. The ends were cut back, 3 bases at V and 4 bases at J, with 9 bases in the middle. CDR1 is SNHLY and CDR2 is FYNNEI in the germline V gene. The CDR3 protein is CASSDMQAYGYTF. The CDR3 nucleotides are TGTGCCAGCAGTGATATGCAGGCCTATGGCTACACCTTC. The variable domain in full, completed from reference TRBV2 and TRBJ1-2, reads EPEVTQTPSHQVTQMGQEVILRCVPISNHLYFYWYRQILGQKVEFLVSFYNNEISEKSEIFDDQFSVERPDGSNFTLKIRSTKLEDSAMYFCASSDMQAYGYTFGSGTRLTVV.

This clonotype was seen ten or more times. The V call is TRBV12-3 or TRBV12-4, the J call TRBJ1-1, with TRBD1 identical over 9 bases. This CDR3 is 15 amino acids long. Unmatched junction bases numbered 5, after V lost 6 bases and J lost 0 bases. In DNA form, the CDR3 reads TGTGCCAGCAGCCAAAACAGGGGGCTGAACACTGAAGCTTTCTTT. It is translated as CASSQNRGLNTEAFF.

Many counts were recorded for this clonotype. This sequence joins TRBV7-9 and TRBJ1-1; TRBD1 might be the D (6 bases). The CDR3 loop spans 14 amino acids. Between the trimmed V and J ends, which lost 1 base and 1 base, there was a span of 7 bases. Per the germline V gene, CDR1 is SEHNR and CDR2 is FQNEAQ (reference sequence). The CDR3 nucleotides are TGTGCCAGCAGCTTAGAACAGGGGAACACTGAAGCTTTCTTT. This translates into CASSLEQGNTEAFF.

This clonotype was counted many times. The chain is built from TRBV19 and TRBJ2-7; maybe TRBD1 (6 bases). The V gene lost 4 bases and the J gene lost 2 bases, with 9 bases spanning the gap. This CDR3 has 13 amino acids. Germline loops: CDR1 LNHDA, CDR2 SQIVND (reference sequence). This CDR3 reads CASSRQETYEQYF. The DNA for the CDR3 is TGTGCCAGTAGTAGACAGGAGACCTACGAGCAGTACTTC.

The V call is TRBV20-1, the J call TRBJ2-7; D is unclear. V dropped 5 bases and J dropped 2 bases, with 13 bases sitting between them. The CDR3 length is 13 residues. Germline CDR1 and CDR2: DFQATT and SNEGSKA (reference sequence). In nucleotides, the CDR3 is TGCAGTGCTCCCGGGCCCAACACCTACGAGCAGTACTTC. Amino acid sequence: CSAPGPNTYEQYF.

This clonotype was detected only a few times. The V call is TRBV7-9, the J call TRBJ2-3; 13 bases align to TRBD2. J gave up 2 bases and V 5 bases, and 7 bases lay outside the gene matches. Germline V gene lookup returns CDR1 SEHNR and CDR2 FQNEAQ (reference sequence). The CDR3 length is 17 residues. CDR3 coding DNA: TGTGCCAGCAGCCCTAGACTAGCGGGAGGACCCACAGATACGCAGTATTTT. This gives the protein CASSPRLAGGPTDTQYF.

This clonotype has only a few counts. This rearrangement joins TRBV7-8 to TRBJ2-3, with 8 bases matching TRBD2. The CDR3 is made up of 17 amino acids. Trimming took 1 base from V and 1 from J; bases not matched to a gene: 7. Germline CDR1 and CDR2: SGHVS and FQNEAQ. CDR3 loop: CASSLVLGLEGTDTQYF. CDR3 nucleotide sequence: TGTGCCAGCAGCTTAGTATTGGGACTAGAGGGCACAGATACGCAGTATTTT.

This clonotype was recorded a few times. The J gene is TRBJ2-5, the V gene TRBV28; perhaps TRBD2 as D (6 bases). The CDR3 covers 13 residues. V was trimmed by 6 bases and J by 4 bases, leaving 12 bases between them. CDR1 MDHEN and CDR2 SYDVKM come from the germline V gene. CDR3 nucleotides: TGTGCCAGCAGAACTAGCTCGGTAGAGACCCAGTACTTC. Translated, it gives CASRTSSVETQYF.

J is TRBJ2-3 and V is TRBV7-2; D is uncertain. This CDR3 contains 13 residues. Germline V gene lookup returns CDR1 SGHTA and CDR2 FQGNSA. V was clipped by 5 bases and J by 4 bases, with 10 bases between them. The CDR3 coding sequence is TGTGCCAGCAGCATCGGGCCACCAGATACGCAGTATTTT. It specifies CASSIGPPDTQYF.

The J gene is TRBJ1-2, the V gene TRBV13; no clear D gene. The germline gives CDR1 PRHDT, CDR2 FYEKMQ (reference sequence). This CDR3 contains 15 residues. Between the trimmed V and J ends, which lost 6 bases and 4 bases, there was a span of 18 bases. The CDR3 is CASRAGGRGGYGYTF. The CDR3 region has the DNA TGTGCCAGCAGAGCGGGAGGGCGGGGTGGCTATGGCTACACCTTC.

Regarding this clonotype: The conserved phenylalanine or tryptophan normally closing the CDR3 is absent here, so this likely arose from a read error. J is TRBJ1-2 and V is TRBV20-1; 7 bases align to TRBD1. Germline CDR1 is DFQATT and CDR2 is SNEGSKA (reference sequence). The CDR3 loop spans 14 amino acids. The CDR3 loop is CRATRDSPNYGYTL. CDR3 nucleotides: TGCAGAGCTACCCGGGACAGCCCAAACTATGGCTACACCTTG.

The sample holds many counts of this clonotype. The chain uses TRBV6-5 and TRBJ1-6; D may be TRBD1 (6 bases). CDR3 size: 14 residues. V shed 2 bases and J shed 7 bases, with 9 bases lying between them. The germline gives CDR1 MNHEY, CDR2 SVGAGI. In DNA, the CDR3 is TGTGCCAGCAGTTACGGGGGCCCCAATTCACCCCTCCACTTT. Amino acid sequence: CASSYGGPNSPLHF.

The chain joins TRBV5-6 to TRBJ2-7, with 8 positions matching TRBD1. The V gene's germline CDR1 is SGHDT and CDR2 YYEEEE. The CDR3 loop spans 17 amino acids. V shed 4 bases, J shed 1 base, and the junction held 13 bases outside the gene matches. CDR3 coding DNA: TGTGCCAGCAGCCTAGGGACAGGCCCCGGGCGGTCCTACGAGCAGTACTTC. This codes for CASSLGTGPGRSYEQYF.

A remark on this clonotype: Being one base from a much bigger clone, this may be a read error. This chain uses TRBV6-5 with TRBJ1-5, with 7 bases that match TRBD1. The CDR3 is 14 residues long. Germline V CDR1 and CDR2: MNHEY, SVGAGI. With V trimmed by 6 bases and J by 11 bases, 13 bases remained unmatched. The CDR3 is CASRGTEEGWTQHF. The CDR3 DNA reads TGTGCCAGCAGAGGGACAGAGGAGGGTTGGACCCAGCATTTT.

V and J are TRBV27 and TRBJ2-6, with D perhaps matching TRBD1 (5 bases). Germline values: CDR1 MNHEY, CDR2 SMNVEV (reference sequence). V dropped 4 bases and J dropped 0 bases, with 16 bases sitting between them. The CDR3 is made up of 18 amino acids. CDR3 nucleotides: TGTGCCAGCAGTTCCACAGGTTTAGGCTTCTCTGGGGCCAACGTCCTGACTTTC. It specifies CASSSTGLGFSGANVLTF.

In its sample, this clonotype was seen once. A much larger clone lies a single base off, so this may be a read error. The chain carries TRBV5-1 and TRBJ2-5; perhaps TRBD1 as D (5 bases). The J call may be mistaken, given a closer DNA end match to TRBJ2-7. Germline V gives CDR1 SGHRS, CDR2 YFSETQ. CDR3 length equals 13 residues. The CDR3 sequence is CASSFLRQHEQYF. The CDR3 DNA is TGCGCCAGCAGCTTTTTACGACAGCACGAGCAGTACTTC.

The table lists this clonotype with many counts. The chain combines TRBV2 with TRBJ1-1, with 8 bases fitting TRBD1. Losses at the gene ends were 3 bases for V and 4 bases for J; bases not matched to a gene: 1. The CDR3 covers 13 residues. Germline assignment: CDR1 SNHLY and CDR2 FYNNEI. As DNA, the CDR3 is TGTGCCAGCAGTGACAGGGGGCCCACTGAAGCTTTCTTT. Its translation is CASSDRGPTEAFF. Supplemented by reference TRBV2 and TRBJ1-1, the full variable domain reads EPEVTQTPSHQVTQMGQEVILRCVPISNHLYFYWYRQILGQKVEFLVSFYNNEISEKSEIFDDQFSVERPDGSNFTLKIRSTKLEDSAMYFCASSDRGPTEAFFGQGTRLTVV.

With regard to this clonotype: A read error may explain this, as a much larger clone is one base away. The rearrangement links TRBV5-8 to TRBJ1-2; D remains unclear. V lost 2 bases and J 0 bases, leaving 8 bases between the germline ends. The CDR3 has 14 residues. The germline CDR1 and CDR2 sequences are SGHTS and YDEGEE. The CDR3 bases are TGTGCCAGCAGCTTCGCGGCCTCTAACTATGGCTACACCTTC. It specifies CASSFAASNYGYTF.

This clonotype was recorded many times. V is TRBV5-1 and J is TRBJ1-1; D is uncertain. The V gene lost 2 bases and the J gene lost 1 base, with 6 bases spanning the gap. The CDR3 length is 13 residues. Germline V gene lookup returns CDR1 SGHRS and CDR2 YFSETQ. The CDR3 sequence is CASSFQTNTEAFF. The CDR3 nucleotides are TGCGCCAGCAGCTTTCAAACGAACACTGAAGCTTTCTTT.

The CDR3 region is CSGQGNYGYTF. The CDR3 nucleotides read TGCAGCGGACAGGGAAACTATGGCTACACCTTC. The chain carries TRBV29-1 and TRBJ1-2; 7 nucleotides align to TRBD1. After removal of 7 bases from V and 2 bases from J, the junction contained 1 base not matched to a gene. The germline gives CDR1 SQVTM, CDR2 ANQGSEA. The length of the CDR3 is 11 residues.

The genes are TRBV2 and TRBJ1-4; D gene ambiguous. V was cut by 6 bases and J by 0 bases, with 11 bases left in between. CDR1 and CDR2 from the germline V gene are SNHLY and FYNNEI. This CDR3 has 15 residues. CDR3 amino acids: CASSEDLTTNEKLFF. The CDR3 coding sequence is TGTGCCAGCAGCGAGGACCTGACAACTAATGAAAAACTGTTTTTT.

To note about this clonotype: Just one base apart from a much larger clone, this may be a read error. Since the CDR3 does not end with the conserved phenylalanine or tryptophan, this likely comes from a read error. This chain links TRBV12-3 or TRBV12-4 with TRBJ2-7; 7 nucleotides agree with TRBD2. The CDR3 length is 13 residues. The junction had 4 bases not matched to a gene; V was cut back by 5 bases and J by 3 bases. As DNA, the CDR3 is TGTGCCAGCAGTGGGACTACCCTCTACGAGCAGTACCTC. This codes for CASSGTTLYEQYL.

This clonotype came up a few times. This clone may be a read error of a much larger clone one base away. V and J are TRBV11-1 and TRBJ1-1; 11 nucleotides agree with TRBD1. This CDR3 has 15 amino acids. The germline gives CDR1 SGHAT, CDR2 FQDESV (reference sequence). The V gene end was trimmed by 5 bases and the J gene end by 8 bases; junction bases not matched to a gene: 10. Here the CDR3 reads CASSTGTGGFDEAFF. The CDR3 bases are TGTGCCAGCAGCACCGGGACAGGGGGATTCGACGAAGCTTTCTTT.

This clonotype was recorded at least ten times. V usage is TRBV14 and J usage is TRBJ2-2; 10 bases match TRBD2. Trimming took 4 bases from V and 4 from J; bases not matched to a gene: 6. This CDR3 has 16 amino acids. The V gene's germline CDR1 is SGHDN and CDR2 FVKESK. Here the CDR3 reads CASSPGLARGTGELFF. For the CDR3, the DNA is TGTGCCAGCAGCCCGGGACTAGCGAGGGGCACCGGGGAGCTGTTTTTT. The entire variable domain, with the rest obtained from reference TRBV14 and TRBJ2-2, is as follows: EAGVTQFPSHSVIEKGQTVTLRCDPISGHDNLYWYRRVMGKEIKFLLHFVKESKQDESGMPNNRFLAERTGGTYSTLKVQPAELEDSGVYFCASSPGLARGTGELFFGEGSRLTVL.

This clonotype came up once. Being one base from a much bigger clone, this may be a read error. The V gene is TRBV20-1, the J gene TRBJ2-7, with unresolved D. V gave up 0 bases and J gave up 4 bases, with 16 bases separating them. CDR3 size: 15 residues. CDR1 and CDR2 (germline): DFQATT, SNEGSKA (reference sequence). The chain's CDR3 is CSARDDTTITYEQYF. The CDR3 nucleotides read TGCAGTGCTAGAGATGACACGACGATAACTTACGAGCAGTACTTC.

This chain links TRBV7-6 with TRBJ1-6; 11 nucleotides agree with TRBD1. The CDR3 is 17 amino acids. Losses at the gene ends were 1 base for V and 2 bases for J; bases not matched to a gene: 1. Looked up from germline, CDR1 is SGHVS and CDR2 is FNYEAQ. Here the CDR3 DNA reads TGTGCCAGCAGCTTAGGGACAGGGGGCACCTATAATTCACCCCTCCACTTT. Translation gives CASSLGTGGTYNSPLHF.

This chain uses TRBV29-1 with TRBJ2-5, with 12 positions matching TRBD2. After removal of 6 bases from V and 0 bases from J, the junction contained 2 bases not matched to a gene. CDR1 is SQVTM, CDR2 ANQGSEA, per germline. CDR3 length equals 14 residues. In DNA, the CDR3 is TGCAGCGTCTGGACTAGCGGGAACCAAGAGACCCAGTACTTC. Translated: CSVWTSGNQETQYF. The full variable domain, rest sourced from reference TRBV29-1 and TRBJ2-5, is SAVISQKPSRDICQRGTSLTIQCQVDSQVTMMFWYRQQPGQSLTLIATANQGSEATYESGFVIDKFPISRPNLTFSTLTVSNMSPEDSSIYLCSVWTSGNQETQYFGPGTRLLVL.